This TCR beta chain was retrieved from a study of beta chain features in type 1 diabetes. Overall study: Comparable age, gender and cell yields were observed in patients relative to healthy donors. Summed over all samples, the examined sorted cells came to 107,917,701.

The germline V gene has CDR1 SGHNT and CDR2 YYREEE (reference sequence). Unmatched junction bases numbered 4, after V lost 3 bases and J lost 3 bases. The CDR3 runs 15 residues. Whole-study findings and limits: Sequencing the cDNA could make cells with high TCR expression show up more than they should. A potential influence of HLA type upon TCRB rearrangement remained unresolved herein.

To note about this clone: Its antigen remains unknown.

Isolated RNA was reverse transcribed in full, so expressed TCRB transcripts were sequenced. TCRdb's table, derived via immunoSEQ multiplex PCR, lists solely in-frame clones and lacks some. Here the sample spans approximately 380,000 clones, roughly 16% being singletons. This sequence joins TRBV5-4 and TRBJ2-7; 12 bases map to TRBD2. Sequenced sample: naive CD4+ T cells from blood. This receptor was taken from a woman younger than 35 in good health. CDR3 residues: CASSSKLAGGYEQYF. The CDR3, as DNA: TGTGCCAGCAGCTCAAAACTAGCGGGAGGCTACGAGCAGTACTTC.